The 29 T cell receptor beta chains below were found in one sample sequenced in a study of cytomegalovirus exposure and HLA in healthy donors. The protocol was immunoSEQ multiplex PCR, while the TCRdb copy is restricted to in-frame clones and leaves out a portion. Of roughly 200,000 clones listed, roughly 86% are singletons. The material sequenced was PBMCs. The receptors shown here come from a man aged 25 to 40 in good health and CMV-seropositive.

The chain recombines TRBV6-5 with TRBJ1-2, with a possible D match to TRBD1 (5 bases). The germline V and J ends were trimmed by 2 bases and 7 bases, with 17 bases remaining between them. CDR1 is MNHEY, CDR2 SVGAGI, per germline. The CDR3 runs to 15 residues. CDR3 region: CASSYAGRVFSGYTF. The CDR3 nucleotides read TGTGCCAGCAGTTACGCGGGCAGGGTATTTAGTGGCTACACCTTC.

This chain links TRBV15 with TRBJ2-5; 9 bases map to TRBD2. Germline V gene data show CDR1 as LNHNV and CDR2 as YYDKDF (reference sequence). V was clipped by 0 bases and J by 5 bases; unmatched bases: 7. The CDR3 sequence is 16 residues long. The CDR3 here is CATSRDVAGEGETQYF. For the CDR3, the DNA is TGTGCCACCAGCAGAGATGTAGCGGGAGAAGGGGAGACCCAGTACTTC.

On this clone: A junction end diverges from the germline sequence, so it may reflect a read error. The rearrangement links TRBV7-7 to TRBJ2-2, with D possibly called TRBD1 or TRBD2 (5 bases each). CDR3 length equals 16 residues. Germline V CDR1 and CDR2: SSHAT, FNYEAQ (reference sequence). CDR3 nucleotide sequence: TGTGCTAGCAGCTTAACGAGGGGCTCGGCGGGCGGGGAGCTGTTTTTT. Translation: CASSLTRGSAGGELFF.

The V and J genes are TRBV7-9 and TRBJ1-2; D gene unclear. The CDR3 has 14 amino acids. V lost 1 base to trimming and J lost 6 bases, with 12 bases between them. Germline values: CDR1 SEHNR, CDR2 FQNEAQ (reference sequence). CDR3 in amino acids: CASSLDGRRNGYTF. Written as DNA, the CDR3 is TGTGCCAGCAGCTTAGACGGTCGGAGAAATGGCTACACCTTC.

The CDR3 nucleotides read TGTGCCAGCAGCCCCATCACAGGGCTCGAGCAGTACTTC. Amino acids: CASSPITGLEQYF. This chain uses TRBV11-2 with TRBJ2-7; D is possibly TRBD1 (6 bases). The CDR3 is 13 residues long. Per the germline V gene, CDR1 is SGHAT and CDR2 is FQNNGV. Trimming removed 5 bases at V and 6 bases at J, with 14 bases between.

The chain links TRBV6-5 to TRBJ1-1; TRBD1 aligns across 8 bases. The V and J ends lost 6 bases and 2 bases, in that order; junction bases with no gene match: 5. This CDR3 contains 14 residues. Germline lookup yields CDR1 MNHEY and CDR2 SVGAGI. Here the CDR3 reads CASRETGGNTEAFF. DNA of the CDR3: TGTGCCAGCAGGGAAACAGGGGGTAACACTGAAGCTTTCTTT.

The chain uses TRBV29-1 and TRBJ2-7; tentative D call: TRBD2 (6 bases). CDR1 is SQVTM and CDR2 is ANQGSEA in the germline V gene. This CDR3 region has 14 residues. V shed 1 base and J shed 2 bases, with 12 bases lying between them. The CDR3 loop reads CSVEVAGSAYEQYF. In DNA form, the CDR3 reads TGCAGCGTTGAAGTTGCGGGGAGCGCCTACGAGCAGTACTTC.

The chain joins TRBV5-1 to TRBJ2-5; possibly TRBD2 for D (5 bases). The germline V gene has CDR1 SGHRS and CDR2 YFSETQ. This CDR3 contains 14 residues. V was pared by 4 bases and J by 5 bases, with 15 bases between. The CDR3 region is CASSPSTSGETQYF. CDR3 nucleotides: TGCGCCAGCAGCCCGTCAACTAGTGGCGAGACCCAGTACTTC. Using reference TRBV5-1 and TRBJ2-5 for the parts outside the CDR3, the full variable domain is KAGVTQTPRYLIKTRGQQVTLSCSPISGHRSVSWYQQTPGQGLQFLFEYFSETQRNKGNFPGRFSGRQFSNSRSEMNVSTLELGDSALYLCASSPSTSGETQYFGPGTRLLVL.

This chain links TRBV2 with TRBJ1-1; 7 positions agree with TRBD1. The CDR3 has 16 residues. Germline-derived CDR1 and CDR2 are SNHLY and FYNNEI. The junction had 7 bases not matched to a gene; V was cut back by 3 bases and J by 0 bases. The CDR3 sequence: CASSEGRTGMNTEAFF. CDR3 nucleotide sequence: TGTGCCAGCAGTGAGGGGAGGACAGGAATGAACACTGAAGCTTTCTTT.

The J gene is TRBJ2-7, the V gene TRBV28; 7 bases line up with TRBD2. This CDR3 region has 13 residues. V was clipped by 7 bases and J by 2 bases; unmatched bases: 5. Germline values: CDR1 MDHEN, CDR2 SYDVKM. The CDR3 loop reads CASTSGSPYEQYF. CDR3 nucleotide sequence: TGTGCCAGCACTAGCGGATCCCCCTACGAGCAGTACTTC.

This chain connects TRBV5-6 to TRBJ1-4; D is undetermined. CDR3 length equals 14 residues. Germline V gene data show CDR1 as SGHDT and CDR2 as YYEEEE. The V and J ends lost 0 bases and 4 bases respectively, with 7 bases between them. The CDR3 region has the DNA TGTGCCAGCAGCTTGGGACTTCTTAATGAAAAACTGTTTTTT. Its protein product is CASSLGLLNEKLFF.

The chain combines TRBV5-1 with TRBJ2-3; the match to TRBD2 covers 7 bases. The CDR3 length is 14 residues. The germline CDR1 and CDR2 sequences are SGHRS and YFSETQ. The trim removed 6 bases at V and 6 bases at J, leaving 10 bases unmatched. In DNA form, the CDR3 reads TGCGCCAGCAACCACTGGGAGCGGGATGATACGCAGTATTTT. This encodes CASNHWERDDTQYF.

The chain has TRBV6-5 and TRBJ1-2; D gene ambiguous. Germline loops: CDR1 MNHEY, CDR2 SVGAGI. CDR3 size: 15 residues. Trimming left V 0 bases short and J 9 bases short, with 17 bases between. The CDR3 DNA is TGTGCCAGCAGTTACTCGAGAAGGGATATCACGAGCTACACCTTC. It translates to CASSYSRRDITSYTF.

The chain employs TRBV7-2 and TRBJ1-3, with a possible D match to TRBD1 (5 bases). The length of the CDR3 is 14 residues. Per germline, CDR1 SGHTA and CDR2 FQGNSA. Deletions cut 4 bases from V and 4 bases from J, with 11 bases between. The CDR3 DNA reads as TGTGCCAGCAGCTCGCGGGGGGTCGGAAACACCATATATTTT. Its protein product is CASSSRGVGNTIYF.

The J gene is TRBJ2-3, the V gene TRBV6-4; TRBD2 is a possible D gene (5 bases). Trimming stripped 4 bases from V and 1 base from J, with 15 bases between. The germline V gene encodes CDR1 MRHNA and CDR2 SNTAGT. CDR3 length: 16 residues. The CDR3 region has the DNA TGTGCCAGCAGTGCTATTCGGGGAGCGGGCACAGATACGCAGTATTTT. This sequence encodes CASSAIRGAGTDTQYF.

CDR3 bases: TGTGCCAGCAGTTTCAGGGACCGGGAGGGGAGCTCCTACGAGCAGTACTTC. Translation: CASSFRDREGSSYEQYF. The gene calls are TRBV27 and TRBJ2-7; 8 bases agree with TRBD2. The germline CDR1 and CDR2 sequences are MNHEY and SMNVEV (reference sequence). After removal of 3 bases from V and 0 bases from J, the junction contained 10 bases not matched to a gene. This CDR3 contains 17 residues.

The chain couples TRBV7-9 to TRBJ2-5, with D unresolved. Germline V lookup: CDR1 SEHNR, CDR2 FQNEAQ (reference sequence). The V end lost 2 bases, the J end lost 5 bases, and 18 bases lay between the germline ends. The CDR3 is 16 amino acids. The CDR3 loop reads CASSLLIVSLGETQYF. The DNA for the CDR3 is TGTGCCAGCAGCTTACTTATTGTCTCGCTAGGGGAGACCCAGTACTTC. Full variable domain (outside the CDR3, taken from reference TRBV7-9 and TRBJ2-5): DTGVSQNPRHKITKRGQNVTFRCDPISEHNRLYWYRQTLGQGPEFLTYFQNEAQLEKSRLLSDRFSAERPKGSFSTLEIQRTEQGDSAMYLCASSLLIVSLGETQYFGPGTRLLVL.

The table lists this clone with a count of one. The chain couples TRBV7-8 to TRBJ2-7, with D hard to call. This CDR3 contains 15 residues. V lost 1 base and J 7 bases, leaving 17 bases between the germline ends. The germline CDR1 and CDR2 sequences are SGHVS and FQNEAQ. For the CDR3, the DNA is TGTGCCAGCAGCTTAGGAGACAACCTCCTGGAGGAGCAGTACTTC. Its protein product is CASSLGDNLLEEQYF.

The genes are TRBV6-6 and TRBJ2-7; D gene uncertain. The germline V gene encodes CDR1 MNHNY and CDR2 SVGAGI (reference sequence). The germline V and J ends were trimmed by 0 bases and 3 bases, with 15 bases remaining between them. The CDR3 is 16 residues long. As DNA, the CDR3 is TGTGCCAGCAGTTACTCGAATTCGCAATGGGTCTACGAGCAGTACTTC. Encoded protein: CASSYSNSQWVYEQYF.

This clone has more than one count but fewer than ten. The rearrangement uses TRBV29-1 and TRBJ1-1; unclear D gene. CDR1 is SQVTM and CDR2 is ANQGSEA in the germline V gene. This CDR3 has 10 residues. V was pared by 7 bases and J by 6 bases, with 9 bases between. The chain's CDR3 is CSARTAEAFF. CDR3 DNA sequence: TGCAGCGCACGGACTGCTGAAGCTTTCTTT. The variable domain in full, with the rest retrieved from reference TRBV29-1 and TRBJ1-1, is SAVISQKPSRDICQRGTSLTIQCQVDSQVTMMFWYRQQPGQSLTLIATANQGSEATYESGFVIDKFPISRPNLTFSTLTVSNMSPEDSSIYLCSARTAEAFFGQGTRLTVV.

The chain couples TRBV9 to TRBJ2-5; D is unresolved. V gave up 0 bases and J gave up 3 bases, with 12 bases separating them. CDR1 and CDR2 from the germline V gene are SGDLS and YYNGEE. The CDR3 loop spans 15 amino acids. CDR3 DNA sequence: TGTGCCAGCAGCGTAGGAAAGGCCCAGGAAGAGACCCAGTACTTC. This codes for CASSVGKAQEETQYF. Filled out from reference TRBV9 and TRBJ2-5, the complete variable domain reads DSGVTQTPKHLITATGQRVTLRCSPRSGDLSVYWYQQSLDQGLQFLIQYYNGEERAKGNILERFSAQQFPDLHSELNLSSLELGDSALYFCASSVGKAQEETQYFGPGTRLLVL.

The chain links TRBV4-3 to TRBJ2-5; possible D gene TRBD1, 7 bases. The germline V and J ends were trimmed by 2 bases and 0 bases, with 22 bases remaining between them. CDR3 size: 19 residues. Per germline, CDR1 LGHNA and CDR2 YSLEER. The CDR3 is CASSQRGGLGGGHQETQYF. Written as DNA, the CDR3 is TGCGCCAGCAGCCAAAGAGGGGGCCTTGGAGGGGGACACCAAGAGACCCAGTACTTC.

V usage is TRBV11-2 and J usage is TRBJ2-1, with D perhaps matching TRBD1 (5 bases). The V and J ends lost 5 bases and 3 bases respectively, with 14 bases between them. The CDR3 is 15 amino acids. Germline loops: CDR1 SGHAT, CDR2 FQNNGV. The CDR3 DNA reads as TGTGCCAGCAGCCCAGAGGCAGGGAACTACAATGAGCAGTTCTTC. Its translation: CASSPEAGNYNEQFF.

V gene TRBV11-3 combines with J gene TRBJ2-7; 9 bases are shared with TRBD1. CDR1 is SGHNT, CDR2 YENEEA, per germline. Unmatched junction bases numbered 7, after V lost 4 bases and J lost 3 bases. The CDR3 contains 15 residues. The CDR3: CASSSWTGDNYEQYF. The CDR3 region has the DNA TGTGCCAGCAGCTCTTGGACAGGGGACAACTACGAGCAGTACTTC.

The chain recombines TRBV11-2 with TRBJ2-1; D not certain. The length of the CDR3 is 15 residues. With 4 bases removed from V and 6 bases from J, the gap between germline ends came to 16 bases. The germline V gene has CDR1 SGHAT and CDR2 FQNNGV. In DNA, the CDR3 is TGTGCCAGCAGCTCGGCCAGGACCGACTCCAATGAGCAGTTCTTC. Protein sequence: CASSSARTDSNEQFF. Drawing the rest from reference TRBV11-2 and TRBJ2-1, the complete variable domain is EAGVAQSPRYKIIEKRQSVAFWCNPISGHATLYWYQQILGQGPKLLIQFQNNGVVDDSQLPKDRFSAERLKGVDSTLKIQPAKLEDSAVYLCASSSARTDSNEQFFGPGTRLTVL.

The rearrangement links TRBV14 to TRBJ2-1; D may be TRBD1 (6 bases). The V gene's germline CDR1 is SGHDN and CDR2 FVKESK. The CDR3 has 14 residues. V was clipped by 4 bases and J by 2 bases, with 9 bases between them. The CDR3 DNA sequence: TGTGCCAGCAGCCCGACAGGACCCTACAATGAGCAGTTCTTC. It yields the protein CASSPTGPYNEQFF. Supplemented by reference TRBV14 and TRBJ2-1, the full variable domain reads EAGVTQFPSHSVIEKGQTVTLRCDPISGHDNLYWYRRVMGKEIKFLLHFVKESKQDESGMPNNRFLAERTGGTYSTLKVQPAELEDSGVYFCASSPTGPYNEQFFGPGTRLTVL.

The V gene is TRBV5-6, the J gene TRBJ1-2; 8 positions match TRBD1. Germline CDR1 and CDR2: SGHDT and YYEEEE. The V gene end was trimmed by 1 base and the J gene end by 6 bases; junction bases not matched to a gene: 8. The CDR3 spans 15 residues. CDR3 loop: CASSLSGGIGDGYTF. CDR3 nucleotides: TGTGCCAGCAGCTTGTCAGGGGGCATTGGGGATGGCTACACCTTC.

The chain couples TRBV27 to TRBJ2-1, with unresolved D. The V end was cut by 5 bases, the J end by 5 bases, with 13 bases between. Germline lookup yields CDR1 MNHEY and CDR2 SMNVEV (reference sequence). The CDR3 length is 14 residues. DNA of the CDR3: TGTGCCAGCAGTCTCAAGAGGTATGACAATGAGCAGTTCTTC. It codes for CASSLKRYDNEQFF.

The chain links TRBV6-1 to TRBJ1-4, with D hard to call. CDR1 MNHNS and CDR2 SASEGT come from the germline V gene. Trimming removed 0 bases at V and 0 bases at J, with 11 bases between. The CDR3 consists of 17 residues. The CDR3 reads CASSEAILRPTNEKLFF. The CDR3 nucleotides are TGTGCCAGCAGTGAAGCGATCCTTAGGCCAACTAATGAAAAACTGTTTTTT.